The 4 T cell receptor beta chains below come from one sample, sequenced in a study of blood T cells in healthy people across ages (dated by TCRdb to between 2014 and 2017). Library preparation used 5' RACE. TCRdb shows the sequencer as Illumina HiSeq 2500. A second roughly 6 to 11 cycle PCR used a sample-barcoded 5' primer and a J-beta primer mix. TCRdb cleaned the public reads at Q25 with fastp, built clones with MiXCR and kept in-frame beta chains. Each CDR3 protein appears once, grouped with its most common genes and DNA. Across this sample there are about 800,000 distinct CDR3 sequences, with more than 20% seen only once. The ten largest clones capture under 4.5% of the sample. A further study also used this sample, focusing on T cells of mothers and their children.

The sequencing input was blood. These receptors were collected from a boy aged 10-17 years in good health.

The chain combines TRBV6-1 with TRBJ1-5; D possibly corresponds to TRBD1 (6 bases). From germline, CDR1 is MNHNS and CDR2 SASEGT. Trimming removed 2 bases at V and 3 bases at J, with 11 bases between. This CDR3 comprises 15 residues. The CDR3 DNA sequence: TGTGCCAGCAGTGAACCGGGACATGTCAATCAGCCCCAGCATTTT. It codes for CASSEPGHVNQPQHF.

This clonotype was observed a handful of times. The chain employs TRBV20-1 and TRBJ2-5; D call uncertain. The CDR3 extends over 15 amino acids. CDR1 and CDR2 from the germline V gene are DFQATT and SNEGSKA (reference sequence). The V and J ends lost 0 bases and 5 bases respectively, with 16 bases between them. The CDR3, as DNA: TGCAGTGCTAGAGATTACTCCAGCTTGGACGAGACCCAGTACTTC. Translating it yields CSARDYSSLDETQYF.

The V gene is TRBV7-8, the J gene TRBJ1-2; D gene unclear. The CDR3 consists of 17 residues. Per germline, CDR1 SGHVS and CDR2 FQNEAQ. V was clipped by 1 base and J by 0 bases, with 15 bases between them. CDR3 DNA sequence: TGTGCCAGCAGCTTAGTCGGCCGGACTATAGCTAACTATGGCTACACCTTC. It encodes CASSLVGRTIANYGYTF.

The chain employs TRBV6-5 and TRBJ2-5; a possible D gene is TRBD1 (6 bases). V was cut by 8 bases and J by 5 bases, with 15 bases left in between. Germline CDR1 and CDR2: MNHEY and SVGAGI. There are 13 residues in the CDR3. The CDR3 here is CASFPQGRETQYF. For the CDR3, the DNA is TGTGCCAGCTTTCCACAGGGTCGGGAGACCCAGTACTTC.